This is a list of T cell receptor beta chains from one sample in a study of blood T cell repertoires in COVID-19. Using immunoSEQ multiplex PCR, the repertoire was profiled, and TCRdb retains in-frame clones only, with some absent. Among approximately 250,000 clones, 82% were seen once, and the ten largest hold over 12%. Sequencing input: PBMCs or T cells enriched from blood (not recorded which). The source of these receptors is a man aged 40-49 years who had recovered from COVID-19. The CDR3 runs from the conserved cysteine through the conserved F or W. Fields, in order: J gene, clone size, D gene, V gene, CDR3 DNA, CDR3 protein. A D gene is named only where the DNA matches it firmly. Rows give clone size only sometimes, using once, few, many, or a class for an expanded clone.

j_call: TRBJ1-2; clone_size: -; d_call: -; v_call: TRBV9; cdr3_nt: TGTGCCAGCAGCCCCGAGTTCCTAGCTAACTATGGCTACACCTTC; cdr3_aa: CASSPEFLANYGYTF
j_call: TRBJ1-5; clone_size: -; d_call: -; v_call: TRBV3-1/TRBV3-2; cdr3_nt: TGTGCCAGCAGCCAAGTGCCAGGGGGCAATCAGCCCCAGCATTTT; cdr3_aa: CASSQVPGGNQPQHF
j_call: TRBJ2-7; clone_size: -; d_call: -; v_call: TRBV13; cdr3_nt: TGTGCCAGCAGCTACGGGGGACTCCCCTACGAGCAGTACTTC; cdr3_aa: CASSYGGLPYEQYF
j_call: TRBJ1-3; clone_size: once; d_call: -; v_call: TRBV9; cdr3_nt: TGTGCCAGCAGCGTAGCGGGGTCTGGAAACACCATATATTTT; cdr3_aa: CASSVAGSGNTIYF
j_call: TRBJ2-1; clone_size: once; d_call: TRBD2; v_call: TRBV15; cdr3_nt: TGTGCCACCAGCGGCCAAACAGCGGGGGCAAGGAGGGTAGATCTGTACAATGAGCAGTTCTTC; cdr3_aa: CATSGQTAGARRVDLYNEQFF
j_call: TRBJ2-7; clone_size: -; d_call: TRBD1; v_call: TRBV18; cdr3_nt: TGTGCCAGCTCCCCCGGGACAGGGGTATACGAGCAGTACTTC; cdr3_aa: CASSPGTGVYEQYF
j_call: TRBJ1-2; clone_size: -; d_call: -; v_call: TRBV6-5; cdr3_nt: TGTGCCAGCAGTTCCCCCACGGGGGGACACTATGGCTACACCTTC; cdr3_aa: CASSSPTGGHYGYTF
j_call: TRBJ2-5; clone_size: -; d_call: TRBD2; v_call: TRBV3-1/TRBV3-2; cdr3_nt: TGTGCCAGCAGCCAATTAGGCGGGGGGAGGGAGACCCAGTACTTC; cdr3_aa: CASSQLGGGRETQYF
j_call: TRBJ1-2; clone_size: -; d_call: -; v_call: TRBV10-3; cdr3_nt: TGTGCCATCAGAGGGGGGGTTACTCGGGCTCTCGCTGGCTACACCTTC; cdr3_aa: CAIRGGVTRALAGYTF
j_call: TRBJ2-6; clone_size: few; d_call: -; v_call: TRBV18; cdr3_nt: TGTGCCAGCTCACCTCAGGAGGCTGGGGCCAACGTCCTGACTTTC; cdr3_aa: CASSPQEAGANVLTF
j_call: TRBJ2-7; clone_size: -; d_call: TRBD2; v_call: TRBV30; cdr3_nt: TGTGCCTGGAGTGTAATAGCGGGATCGTACGAGCAGTACTTC; cdr3_aa: CAWSVIAGSYEQYF
j_call: TRBJ1-1; clone_size: once; d_call: -; v_call: TRBV5-1; cdr3_nt: TGCGCCAGCGTAAAGGGGGGAGGGGGCACTGAAGCTTTCTTT; cdr3_aa: CASVKGGGGTEAFF
j_call: TRBJ2-2; clone_size: -; d_call: TRBD1; v_call: TRBV11-2; cdr3_nt: TGTGCCAGCAGCTCGGACAGGGAGGTGAGGCCCACCGGGGAGCTGTTTTTT; cdr3_aa: CASSSDREVRPTGELFF